The next 20 T cell receptor beta chains were all read from a single sample in a study of blood T cell repertoires in COVID-19. Method: immunoSEQ multiplex PCR; TCRdb's copy keeps in-frame clones and lacks some. The repertoire holds 30,000 to 35,000 clones, with about 87% as singletons. Sequenced: peripheral blood. The receptors come from a man aged 55-75 years with active COVID-19.

The rearrangement links TRBV5-4 to TRBJ2-2; TRBD1 matches at 7 bases. V shed 0 bases and J 5 bases; nucleotides not matched to a gene: 4. CDR3 length: 15 amino acids. Germline V lookup: CDR1 SGHNT, CDR2 YYREEE (reference sequence). This CDR3 is CASSLGQGWTGELFF. The CDR3 nucleotides are TGTGCCAGCAGCTTGGGACAGGGATGGACCGGGGAGCTGTTTTTT. The full variable domain, its missing parts supplied by reference TRBV5-4 and TRBJ2-2, is ETGVTQSPTHLIKTRGQQVTLRCSSQSGHNTVSWYQQALGQGPQFIFQYYREEENGRGNFPPRFSGLQFPNYSSELNVNALELDDSALYLCASSLGQGWTGELFFGEGSRLTVL.

The rearrangement links TRBV5-5 to TRBJ1-2, with D tentatively TRBD1 (6 bases). V lost 2 bases and J 4 bases, leaving 15 bases between the germline ends. This CDR3 contains 15 residues. Germline values: CDR1 SGHKS, CDR2 YYEKEE (reference sequence). The CDR3 loop reads CASSFGGATIYGYTF. The CDR3 nucleotides are TGTGCCAGCAGCTTTGGGGGCGCCACTATCTATGGCTACACCTTC.

V usage is TRBV6-4 and J usage is TRBJ2-1, with D perhaps TRBD2 (6 bases). Germline CDR1 MRHNA, CDR2 SNTAGT. The length of the CDR3 is 14 residues. Trimming shortened V by 4 bases and J by 9 bases, and 16 bases separated the two germline ends. The CDR3 protein is CASSVSPTSIEQFF. The CDR3 region has the DNA TGTGCCAGCAGTGTTTCTCCTACTAGCATTGAGCAGTTCTTC.

CDR3 protein: CASRTGLYVTDTQYF. Here the CDR3 DNA reads TGTGCCAGCAGAACCGGGTTATATGTTACAGATACGCAGTATTTT. This chain joins TRBV7-2 and TRBJ2-3; no clear D. CDR3 length equals 15 residues. Per the germline V gene, CDR1 is SGHTA and CDR2 is FQGNSA. Trimming took 6 bases from V and 3 from J, leaving 16 bases between them.

The DNA for the CDR3 is TGTGCCAGCAGCTCCACGGGACAGGGGCACACTGAAGCTTTCTTT. It specifies CASSSTGQGHTEAFF. The rearrangement links TRBV11-3 to TRBJ1-1, with 10 bases aligning to TRBD1. Germline V gene sequence: CDR1 SGHNT, CDR2 YENEEA. Unmatched junction bases numbered 5, after V lost 4 bases and J lost 3 bases. The CDR3 is made up of 15 amino acids.

V and J are TRBV5-1 and TRBJ2-1, with 11 bases lining up with TRBD2. The CDR3 consists of 17 residues. Germline V gives CDR1 SGHRS, CDR2 YFSETQ. V lost 2 bases to trimming and J lost 9 bases; unmatched junction nucleotides: 13. The CDR3 region is CASSFTSGSLNHGEQFF. The CDR3 nucleotides read TGCGCCAGCAGCTTTACTAGCGGGAGTCTTAATCACGGTGAGCAGTTCTTC.

The CDR3 coding sequence is TGCGCCAGCAGCCAAGATCCAGGGACCGGGGAGCTGTTTTTT. Protein: CASSQDPGTGELFF. This chain uses TRBV4-1 with TRBJ2-2, with D possibly matching TRBD1 (5 bases). Germline-derived CDR1 and CDR2 are MGHRA and YSYEKL. Trimming took off 0 bases at V and 5 bases at J, with 7 bases between the two ends. The CDR3 covers 14 residues.

This chain connects TRBV5-1 to TRBJ2-7; weak D call: TRBD1 (6 bases). Germline V gene lookup returns CDR1 SGHRS and CDR2 YFSETQ. The ends were cut back, 2 bases at V and 0 bases at J, with 12 bases in the middle. The CDR3 covers 15 residues. Here the CDR3 reads CASSLQGDSSYEQYF. The CDR3 nucleotides are TGCGCCAGCAGCTTACAGGGCGACAGCTCCTACGAGCAGTACTTC.

The rearrangement links TRBV27 to TRBJ2-2; D is perhaps TRBD2 (5 bases). The CDR3 is made up of 15 amino acids. V was pared by 2 bases and J by 5 bases, with 12 bases between. The germline CDR1 and CDR2 sequences are MNHEY and SMNVEV (reference sequence). The CDR3 loop is CASSLDYSGTGELFF. The CDR3 nucleotides read TGTGCCAGCAGTTTAGACTACTCGGGGACCGGGGAGCTGTTTTTT.

The chain has TRBV14 and TRBJ2-2, with TRBD2 as a possible D gene (5 bases). With 3 bases removed from V and 5 bases from J, the gap between germline ends came to 10 bases. CDR3 length: 14 residues. Germline V gene lookup returns CDR1 SGHDN and CDR2 FVKESK. CDR3 coding DNA: TGTGCCAGCAGCCACCAACTAGTTACCGGGGAGCTGTTTTTT. Residues: CASSHQLVTGELFF. Full variable domain (remainder filled in from reference TRBV14 and TRBJ2-2): EAGVTQFPSHSVIEKGQTVTLRCDPISGHDNLYWYRRVMGKEIKFLLHFVKESKQDESGMPNNRFLAERTGGTYSTLKVQPAELEDSGVYFCASSHQLVTGELFFGEGSRLTVL.

The genes are TRBV5-1 and TRBJ2-7; maybe TRBD2 (6 bases). In germline, CDR1 is SGHRS, CDR2 YFSETQ. V was shortened by 0 bases and J by 0 bases, with 10 bases between the two germline ends. CDR3 size: 15 residues. The CDR3 spells CASSLGLAASYEQYF. DNA of the CDR3: TGCGCCAGCAGCTTGGGATTAGCGGCCTCCTACGAGCAGTACTTC.

The chain recombines TRBV28 with TRBJ2-2; D ambiguous. Germline V CDR1 and CDR2: MDHEN, SYDVKM. The length of the CDR3 is 13 residues. V lost 8 bases and J 4 bases, leaving 11 bases between the germline ends. The CDR3 protein is CASRGGATGELFF. CDR3 bases: TGTGCCAGCCGCGGCGGTGCCACCGGGGAGCTGTTTTTT.

The genes are TRBV15 and TRBJ2-2; TRBD2 matches 7 bases. Germline loops: CDR1 LNHNV, CDR2 YYDKDF (reference sequence). After removal of 1 base from V and 6 bases from J, the junction contained 5 bases not matched to a gene. This CDR3 has 15 amino acids. CDR3 sequence (DNA): TGTGCCACCAGCAGAGGAGGGAGGGAGCCCGGGGAGCTGTTTTTT. Protein: CATSRGGREPGELFF.

The chain's CDR3 is CASSNRGQGANSYNEQFF. CDR3 nucleotides: TGTGCCAGCTCAAATCGGGGACAGGGGGCTAACTCCTACAATGAGCAGTTCTTC. The chain links TRBV7-9 to TRBJ2-1; 12 nucleotides match TRBD1. There are 18 residues in the CDR3. Germline V gene lookup returns CDR1 SEHNR and CDR2 FQNEAQ (reference sequence). The ends lost 8 bases at V and 0 bases at J; junction bases unmatched: 11.

J is TRBJ1-6 and V is TRBV7-9; a weak D match, TRBD1 (6 bases). The germline CDR1 and CDR2 sequences are SEHNR and FQNEAQ (reference sequence). Trimming removed 7 bases at V and 7 bases at J, with 11 bases between. This CDR3 contains 13 residues. The CDR3 protein is CASIGQQNSPLHF. The CDR3 DNA sequence: TGTGCCAGCATCGGACAGCAAAATTCACCCCTCCACTTT.

This clone is a singleton in its sample. J is TRBJ1-1 and V is TRBV18; TRBD1 agrees at 7 bases. The CDR3 sequence is 16 residues long. The J segment lost 2 bases and the V segment lost 6 bases, leaving 12 bases of the junction unmatched. The germline V gene has CDR1 KGHSH and CDR2 LQKENI. The CDR3 sequence: CASSLLGQSLNTEAFF. DNA of the CDR3: TGTGCCAGCTCTCTCTTGGGACAGTCTCTTAACACTGAAGCTTTCTTT.

The J gene is TRBJ1-1, the V gene TRBV2, with TRBD1 identical over 11 bases. Germline loops: CDR1 SNHLY, CDR2 FYNNEI. CDR3 size: 19 residues. Trimming at V came to 2 bases and at J to 0 bases, leaving 11 bases not matched to a gene. The DNA of the CDR3 is TGTGCCAGCAGTGAAACGGTGGGACAGGGGGTAAGAATGAACACTGAAGCTTTCTTT. Amino acids: CASSETVGQGVRMNTEAFF.

The rearrangement uses TRBV5-1 and TRBJ1-2; 7 bases are shared with TRBD1. The trim removed 1 base at V and 6 bases at J, leaving 18 bases unmatched. The CDR3 loop spans 18 amino acids. Germline CDR1 reads SGHRS; CDR2 reads YFSETQ. This chain's CDR3 is CASSLWATGRGGTDGYTF. The CDR3 DNA reads as TGCGCCAGCAGCTTGTGGGCGACCGGTAGAGGGGGCACGGATGGCTACACCTTC.

The rearrangement joins TRBV29-1 to TRBJ1-2; 9 bases fit TRBD1. In germline, CDR1 is SQVTM, CDR2 ANQGSEA. This CDR3 comprises 15 residues. With 7 bases clipped from V and 0 bases from J, the junction kept 9 bases outside the gene matches. In DNA form, the CDR3 reads TGCAGCGCCGGGACAGGGTCTCCAACTAACTATGGCTACACCTTC. Protein sequence: CSAGTGSPTNYGYTF.

This chain links TRBV27 with TRBJ2-1, with 9 positions matching TRBD1. Germline values: CDR1 MNHEY, CDR2 SMNVEV (reference sequence). The V and J ends lost 2 bases and 3 bases, in that order; junction bases with no gene match: 5. The CDR3 has 16 residues. The CDR3 loop is CASSLETGGIYNEQFF. The CDR3 DNA reads as TGTGCCAGCAGTTTAGAAACAGGGGGCATCTACAATGAGCAGTTCTTC.